The rows below give T cell receptor beta chains drawn from one sample of a study of CD8 T cells in Susac syndrome. TCRdb itself ran the immunoSEQ multiplex PCR reads through MiXCR, one entry per CDR3 protein. Of 180,000 or so distinct CDR3 sequences in the sample, over 90% were seen once. Sequenced sample: CD4+ T cells from PBMCs. The receptor source for this set is a human donor with Susac syndrome. CDR3s include the opening cysteine and the closing phenylalanine or tryptophan. The D gene is left open where the match is weak. Where a row states a size, it is once, few, many or the class of an expanded clone; other rows omit it.

d_call,v_call,clone_size,j_call,cdr3_nt,cdr3_aa
TRBD1,TRBV7-8,NA,TRBJ2-1,TGTGCCAGCAGCCATCACGGACAGGAAGGCAATGAGCAGTTCTTC,CASSHHGQEGNEQFF
TRBD2,TRBV20-1,NA,TRBJ2-2,TGCAGTGCCAGGACTAGCGGGAGGGCCTACACCGGGGAGCTGTTTTTT,CSARTSGRAYTGELFF
TRBD1,TRBV3-1,NA,TRBJ2-5,TGTGCCAGCAGCCAAGATCTTCAGCAGGGGGAAGAGACCCAGTACTTC,CASSQDLQQGEETQYF
TRBD2,TRBV18,NA,TRBJ2-7,TGTGCCAGCTCCCTCTCCCCCCTGGGAGGGCCGTACGAGCAGTACTTC,CASSLSPLGGPYEQYF
NA,TRBV24-1,NA,TRBJ2-2,TGTGCCACCAGTGATTCGTTGTCCAAGGGCTTCACCGGGGAGCTGTTTTTT,CATSDSLSKGFTGELFF
TRBD2,TRBV20-1,NA,TRBJ2-1,TGCAGTGCTCCCGGGCTAGCGGGAGATGAGCAGTTCTTC,CSAPGLAGDEQFF
NA,TRBV25-1,NA,TRBJ2-3,TGTGCCAGCAGACGGGACGAAATGACAGATACGCAGTATTTT,CASRRDEMTDTQYF
NA,TRBV7-2,NA,TRBJ1-4,TGTGCCAGCAGCTTAGCAGGGACAACTAATGAAAAACTGTTTTTT,CASSLAGTTNEKLFF
TRBD1,TRBV7-9,NA,TRBJ2-5,TGTGCCAGCAGCTCAAGGGGGCCAGAGACCCAGTACTTC,CASSSRGPETQYF
TRBD1,TRBV20-1,NA,TRBJ1-4,TGCAGTGCTAGAGACCCGGGGACAGGGTCGGAAAAACTGTTTTTT,CSARDPGTGSEKLFF
NA,TRBV7-9,NA,TRBJ2-7,TGTGCCAGCAGTGGACAGAGGTTCGCCTACGAGCAGTACTTC,CASSGQRFAYEQYF
NA,TRBV15,NA,TRBJ2-5,TGTGCCACCAGCAGGGGAGCGGGCACCCAAGAGACCCAGTACTTC,CATSRGAGTQETQYF
NA,TRBV30,NA,TRBJ1-5,TGTGCCTGGAGTGCGGACAGAAATCAGCCCCAGCATTTT,CAWSADRNQPQHF
NA,TRBV19,NA,TRBJ2-4,TGTGCCAGTAGTGGGGGTGTTGAAAACATTCAGTACTTC,CASSGGVENIQYF
NA,TRBV5-6,NA,TRBJ1-2,TGTGCCAGCAGCCTAGACTATGGGGGCGCGGATGGCTACACCTTC,CASSLDYGGADGYTF
NA,TRBV6-5,NA,TRBJ1-2,TGTGCCAGCACGAGGGGAACTAACTATGGCTACACCTTC,CASTRGTNYGYTF
TRBD2,TRBV20-1,NA,TRBJ2-1,TGCAGTGCTAGAGGGACTAGCGGGACTAGGAACAATGAGCAGTTCTTC,CSARGTSGTRNNEQFF
NA,TRBV5-1,NA,TRBJ2-7,TGCGCCAGCAGCCCGGGACTATCAGGGGGCGAGCAGTACTTC,CASSPGLSGGEQYF
NA,TRBV6-1,NA,TRBJ2-2,TGTGCCAGCAGGGGGGTGGCAGGGGCCGCGACCGGGGAGCTGTTTTTT,CASRGVAGAATGELFF
TRBD2,TRBV20-1,NA,TRBJ2-7,TGCAGTGCTAGAGATCCGGGACTAGCGGCAGCCTACGAGCAGTACTTC,CSARDPGLAAAYEQYF
TRBD1,TRBV5-1,NA,TRBJ2-3,TGCGCCAGCAGCGGGGTACAGGGGGCAGATACGCAGTATTTT,CASSGVQGADTQYF
TRBD2,TRBV10-1,NA,TRBJ2-7,TGCGCCACCCAGCGGGGTTACGAGCAGTACTTC,CATQRGYEQYF
TRBD2,TRBV4-3,NA,TRBJ2-5,TGCGCCAGCAGCCCAAATAGCGGGAGGGCTTCAGAGACCCAGTACTTC,CASSPNSGRASETQYF
NA,TRBV20-1,NA,TRBJ2-1,TGCAGTGCTCTTCTCCGCCAGGTCTACAATGAGCAGTTCTTC,CSALLRQVYNEQFF
NA,TRBV3-1,NA,TRBJ2-3,TGTGCCAGCAGCCAAGATCTTGCCCCACCCTCAACAGATACGCAGTATTTT,CASSQDLAPPSTDTQYF
NA,TRBV29-1,NA,TRBJ1-3,TGCAGCGTTAGGGGCTCTGGAAACACCATATATTTT,CSVRGSGNTIYF
TRBD2,TRBV3-1,NA,TRBJ2-1,TGTGCCAGCAGCCATAGCGGGGGGGCTGTTTATGAGCAGTTCTTC,CASSHSGGAVYEQFF
TRBD1,TRBV4-1,NA,TRBJ2-1,TGCGCCAGCAGCCATTTGGGACAGAGGATAGACAATGAGCAGTTCTTC,CASSHLGQRIDNEQFF
NA,TRBV3-1,NA,TRBJ1-6,TGTGCCAGCGCCGGCCCAGCCCGGGGTTCACCCCTCCACTTT,CASAGPARGSPLHF
NA,TRBV20-1,NA,TRBJ1-2,TGCAGTGCTACACCGGGACAAAGCTATGGCTACACCTTC,CSATPGQSYGYTF
TRBD2,TRBV7-2,once,TRBJ2-5,TGTGCCAGCAGACTAGCGGGGGGCCTTCTGGGGGCGGAGACCCAGTACTTC,CASRLAGGLLGAETQYF
NA,TRBV20-1,NA,TRBJ2-1,TGCAGTGCTAGAGAATCTCGACGGGATGAGCAGTTCTTC,CSARESRRDEQFF
TRBD1,TRBV30,once,TRBJ1-2,TGTGCCTGGAGACAGGGGGCTAACTATGGCTACACCTTC,CAWRQGANYGYTF
NA,TRBV20-1,once,TRBJ2-7,TGCAGTGCTAGAGCTAGCCTCCAGGAGCAGTACTTC,CSARASLQEQYF
TRBD2,TRBV9,NA,TRBJ2-2,TGTGCCAGCAGCGTAGGCGGGGGGTCGAGGGAGCTGTTTTTT,CASSVGGGSRELFF
NA,TRBV12-3/TRBV12-4,NA,TRBJ1-6,TGTGCCAGCAGCTGGGGAAGGGAGAATTCACCCCTCCACTTT,CASSWGRENSPLHF
TRBD1,TRBV7-3,NA,TRBJ1-6,TGTGCCAGCAGCCTAGCGGGACAGGGTAGTTCACCCCTCCACTTT,CASSLAGQGSSPLHF
NA,TRBV7-8,NA,TRBJ2-7,TGTGCCAGCAGCCGTAGTCATGTGGGGGCACTTGGCGAGCAGTACTTC,CASSRSHVGALGEQYF
NA,TRBV2,NA,TRBJ1-2,TGTGCCAGCAGTCAAACAAGGGGTGGCTACACCTTC,CASSQTRGGYTF
TRBD1,TRBV6-5,NA,TRBJ2-7,TGTGCCAGCAGGGGGACAGGGAGCTACGAGCAGTACTTC,CASRGTGSYEQYF
NA,TRBV12-3/TRBV12-4,NA,TRBJ1-1,TGTGCCAGCAGTTTGGAGGGCAGACGCCTTTTCTTT,CASSLEGRRLFF
NA,TRBV7-6,NA,TRBJ1-6,TGTGCCAGCAGCCGCGGGACGGATAATTCACCCCTCCACTTT,CASSRGTDNSPLHF